The TCR beta chain described here comes from a study of T cell repertoires in cytomegalovirus infection. Study outcomes and limitations: Predominance within the ex vivo response was attributable to HLA-C-restricted CMV-specific TCR beta clonotypes.

To note about this clonotype: Its specificity is unknown.

TCRdb fed the reads into MiXCR, producing one record per CDR3 protein. The top ten hold 8% of the sample, which has 630,000 or so distinct CDR3 sequences, 24% seen once. The origin of this receptor is a human donor in good health (CMV status not recorded). Some clones in this sample may be carry-over from other donors' samples. Sequencing input: CD8+ T cells from PBMCs.

CDR3 nucleotides: TGTGCCAGCAGACCTATGGGCGAAAGTACGCAGTATTTT. Translating it yields CASRPMGESTQYF. The chain links TRBV6-5 to TRBJ2-3; D call uncertain. V was clipped by 6 bases and J by 8 bases, with 15 bases between them. The CDR3 consists of 13 residues. Germline CDR1 MNHEY, CDR2 SVGAGI.